Included here is one T cell receptor beta chain sequence, with context. The antigen is not known. This CDR3 region has 15 residues. CDR1 SQVTM and CDR2 ANQGSEA come from the germline V gene. The sample is drawn from a study of T cells expressing NK-cell markers. Study-wide context: Sorted CD3+CD56+NKG2C+, CD3+CD56+NKG2C- and CD3+CD56-NKG2C+ T-cell subsets were beta-chain profiled. General study findings and limits: Several donors' CD3+CD56-NKG2C+ cells were dominated by the same clonotypes.

TCRdb reworked the 5' RACE reads into one entry per CDR3 protein, no DNA. The sample has more than 400,000 distinct CDR3 sequences, and its top ten clones hold about 7.3%. Source material: blood T cells: a sorted CD56 or NKG2C T cell subset, CD4+ or CD8+ T cells, or bulk PBMC T cells (not recorded which). The source is a woman aged 18 to 75 in good health. The V call is TRBV29-1, the J call TRBJ2-1; no DNA is available, so the TRBD2 call from TCRdb remains unchecked. CDR3 in amino acids: CSARGGLPSYNEQFF.